Below are 6 T cell receptor beta chains sequenced from a single sample in a study of cytomegalovirus exposure and HLA in healthy donors (dated by TCRdb to 2017 to 2019). Library creation used the immunoSEQ multiplex PCR assay. TCRdb took this table from immuneACCESS and kept in-frame rearrangements with V and J called. Such tables lack part of the clones; where checked against another copy, unresolved V genes explain under half of the gap, and the rest is unexplained. Present in this sample are about 150,000 clones, about 94% of which were seen just once. The ten largest account for about 2% of the sample. The sequenced material came from PBMCs. These receptors were taken from a man between 18 and 35 years old in good health and CMV-seropositive.

The chain combines TRBV2 with TRBJ2-1, with TRBD2 identical over 8 bases. The germline V gene encodes CDR1 SNHLY and CDR2 FYNNEI. This CDR3 has 15 amino acids. V lost 2 bases to trimming and J lost 3 bases; unmatched junction nucleotides: 3. This chain's CDR3 is CASSESTSGYNEQFF. The DNA for the CDR3 is TGTGCCAGCAGTGAATCAACTAGCGGCTACAATGAGCAGTTCTTC.

The CDR3 DNA reads as TGTGCCTGGAGTGAGTCGGGGTCCACTGAAGCTTTCTTT. Its translation: CAWSESGSTEAFF. The V and J genes are TRBV30 and TRBJ1-1, with unresolved D. The CDR3 totals 13 residues. Trimming removed 1 base at V and 4 bases at J, with 10 bases between. Germline assignment: CDR1 GTSNPN and CDR2 SVGIG (reference sequence).

The chain links TRBV7-6 to TRBJ2-7; D remains unclear. Trimming shortened V by 2 bases and J by 2 bases, and 10 bases separated the two germline ends. Germline lookup yields CDR1 SGHVS and CDR2 FNYEAQ. The length of the CDR3 is 14 residues. The CDR3 sequence: CASSLTPDTYEQYF. CDR3 coding DNA: TGTGCCAGCAGCTTAACACCTGATACCTACGAGCAGTACTTC.

The genes are TRBV5-1 and TRBJ1-6; TRBD1 matches at 7 bases. Trimming took 0 bases from V and 8 from J; bases not matched to a gene: 2. This CDR3 comprises 14 residues. Germline V gene lookup returns CDR1 SGHRS and CDR2 YFSETQ. In DNA form, the CDR3 reads TGCGCCAGCAGCTTGGACAGGGGCTATTCACCCCTCCACTTT. It yields the protein CASSLDRGYSPLHF.

The V and J genes are TRBV5-1 and TRBJ1-2; 11 bases align to TRBD1. Trimming removed 4 bases from V and 6 bases from J; junction bases left unmatched: 14. The CDR3 has 17 amino acids. The germline V gene has CDR1 SGHRS and CDR2 YFSETQ. CDR3 in DNA: TGCGCCAGCAGCCCCTGGGACAGGGGGAAGCTAGTGGATGGCTACACCTTC. Translating it yields CASSPWDRGKLVDGYTF.

The V gene is TRBV5-4, the J gene TRBJ1-2, with unresolved D. Germline CDR1 SGHNT, CDR2 YYREEE (reference sequence). V was trimmed by 0 bases and J by 8 bases, leaving 11 bases between them. The CDR3 length is 13 residues. CDR3 residues: CASSLDVNRGYTF. The CDR3 DNA follows: TGTGCCAGCAGCTTGGACGTAAATCGGGGCTACACCTTC.